Here is one T cell receptor (beta chain) with its context. In the original workflow: Amplifying reference gene primers gave estimates of nucleated cell counts. The data were produced by immunoSEQ multiplex PCR, yet TCRdb's version contains in-frame clones alone and is incomplete. For V, J and clone size, that table is used; D and trimming come from the DNA. Counted here are about 170,000 clones, 65% to 85% occurring once; the ten biggest clones make up less than 3.5%. The data belong to a study of blood T cell repertoires in COVID-19. At the level of the study: T cells, B-cell-depleted T cells, or PBMCs supplied cDNA or gDNA.

This CDR3 has 17 amino acids. Per the germline V gene, CDR1 is SGHTA and CDR2 is FQGNSA. The V and J ends lost 5 bases and 2 bases, in that order; junction bases with no gene match: 10. This TCR came from a woman in her sixties or seventies with acute or convalescent COVID-19. The V call is TRBV7-2, the J call TRBJ1-4, with TRBD1 identical over 8 bases. The sample consisted of peripheral blood. DNA for the CDR3: TGTGCCAGCAGCCCGGACCTCTACAGGGGGACTAATGAAAAACTGTTTTTT. Amino acids: CASSPDLYRGTNEKLFF.